This TCR beta chain was documented in a study of patients and donors after allogeneic stem cell transplantation. In its sample, this clonotype was seen a few times. Each CDR3 protein is one row after TCRdb ran MiXCR on the RT-PCR reads. The sample lists about a million distinct CDR3 sequences; about a sixth were seen once. Germline values: CDR1 LGHDT, CDR2 YNNKEL (reference sequence). The CDR3 is 15 residues long. The V and J ends lost 2 bases and 4 bases, in that order; junction bases with no gene match: 4. This sequence originates from a human donor who was either an allogeneic HSCT recipient or a stem cell or donor lymphocyte infusion donor (not recorded which). It is not recorded whose cells these are; they may come from a transplant donor. The chain employs TRBV3-1 and TRBJ2-3, with 9 bases aligning to TRBD2. The sequenced material came from blood, either unsorted or a sorted T cell fraction (not recorded which). CDR3 protein: CASSQLAGVADTQYF. The CDR3 coding sequence is TGTGCCAGCAGCCAATTAGCGGGAGTGGCAGATACGCAGTATTTT.